The TCR beta chain described here comes from a study of cytomegalovirus exposure and HLA in healthy donors. The PCR contained 60 Vbeta and 13 Jbeta primers. Method: immunoSEQ multiplex PCR; TCRdb's copy keeps in-frame clones and lacks some. The data show about 130,000 clones, about four fifths seen once. With respect to this clone: Antigen specificity is unknown.

The CDR3 spans 15 residues. Germline values: CDR1 SQVTM, CDR2 ANQGSEA. Trimming at V came to 5 bases and at J to 6 bases, leaving 14 bases not matched to a gene. General study results and limits: Per published reports, the classifier diagnosed cytomegalovirus status with high specificity and sensitivity.

Sequencing was performed on PBMCs. The V gene is TRBV29-1, the J gene TRBJ2-7, with TRBD1 matching over 9 bases. The clonotype comes from a man aged 30 to 39 in good health and CMV-seronegative. The CDR3 region has the DNA TGCAGCGTTATAAGAACGGGACAGGGAGATACCGAGCAGTACTTC. It encodes CSVIRTGQGDTEQYF.